A selection of T cell receptor beta chains follows, all from one sample in a study of blood T cell repertoires in COVID-19. Sequenced by immunoSEQ multiplex PCR; TCRdb stores in-frame clones only, minus some. The sample lists over 130,000 clones; roughly 85% were seen once. Sequencing was done on a sample of peripheral blood. The receptors originated from a man aged 45-60 years with acute or convalescent COVID-19. The CDR3 runs from the conserved cysteine through the conserved F or W. Fields, in order: CDR3 protein, CDR3 DNA, clone size, CDR3 length, J gene, D gene, V gene. The D gene is left open where the match is weak. Clone size is stated in some rows and not others, as once, few, many or a class when expanded.

cdr3_aa: CASSKDSTGELFF
cdr3_nt: TGTGCCAGCAGTAAAGACAGCACTGGGGAGCTGTTTTTT
clone_size: -
cdr3_length: 13
j_call: TRBJ2-2
d_call: -
v_call: TRBV27

cdr3_aa: CASSLTGQGAYEQYF
cdr3_nt: TGTGCCAGCAGTTTAACAGGACAGGGAGCCTACGAGCAGTACTTC
clone_size: -
cdr3_length: 15
j_call: TRBJ2-7
d_call: TRBD1
v_call: TRBV7-3

cdr3_aa: CASSIDGDRQPQHF
cdr3_nt: TGTGCCAGTAGTATAGATGGCGACAGGCAGCCCCAGCATTTT
clone_size: -
cdr3_length: 14
j_call: TRBJ1-5
d_call: -
v_call: TRBV19

cdr3_aa: CASRSGRRSGQPQHF
cdr3_nt: TGTGCCAGTAGATCCGGGAGGAGAAGTGGTCAGCCCCAGCATTTT
clone_size: -
cdr3_length: 15
j_call: TRBJ1-5
d_call: -
v_call: TRBV19

cdr3_aa: CASSPPTSGDLEQFF
cdr3_nt: TGTGCCAGCAGTCCCCCGACTAGCGGGGACTTAGAGCAGTTCTTC
clone_size: -
cdr3_length: 15
j_call: TRBJ2-1
d_call: TRBD2
v_call: TRBV27

cdr3_aa: CASSPMGAGGSPLHF
cdr3_nt: TGTGCCAGCTCACCAATGGGGGCAGGGGGTTCACCCCTCCACTTT
clone_size: -
cdr3_length: 15
j_call: TRBJ1-6
d_call: TRBD1
v_call: TRBV18

cdr3_aa: CASSVGRGTTNEKLFF
cdr3_nt: TGTGCCAGCAGCGTAGGAAGAGGGACAACTAATGAAAAACTGTTTTTT
clone_size: -
cdr3_length: 16
j_call: TRBJ1-4
d_call: -
v_call: TRBV9

cdr3_aa: CASSFDPGQGQETQYF
cdr3_nt: TGTGCCAGCAGTTTTGATCCCGGACAGGGCCAAGAGACCCAGTACTTC
clone_size: -
cdr3_length: 16
j_call: TRBJ2-5
d_call: TRBD1
v_call: TRBV28

cdr3_aa: CASSRPGSYEQYF
cdr3_nt: TGTGCCAGCAGCAGACCCGGGAGCTACGAGCAGTACTTC
clone_size: -
cdr3_length: 13
j_call: TRBJ2-7
d_call: -
v_call: TRBV12-3/TRBV12-4

cdr3_aa: CASSWTGKAWEAFF
cdr3_nt: TGTGCCAGCAGTTGGACAGGGAAGGCGTGGGAAGCTTTCTTT
clone_size: -
cdr3_length: 14
j_call: TRBJ1-1
d_call: TRBD1
v_call: TRBV28

cdr3_aa: CASSPRPSGRVNTGELFF
cdr3_nt: TGTGCCAGCAGCCCCCGGCCCAGCGGGAGGGTGAACACCGGGGAGCTGTTTTTT
clone_size: -
cdr3_length: 18
j_call: TRBJ2-2
d_call: TRBD2
v_call: TRBV7-9

cdr3_aa: CASGLLRMGTGGGETQYF
cdr3_nt: TGTGCTAGTGGTTTGCTTCGCATGGGGACAGGGGGCGGTGAGACCCAGTACTTC
clone_size: -
cdr3_length: 18
j_call: TRBJ2-5
d_call: TRBD1
v_call: TRBV12-5

cdr3_aa: CASSSGQIGANVLTF
cdr3_nt: TGTGCCAGCAGTTCAGGACAGATTGGGGCCAACGTCCTGACTTTC
clone_size: -
cdr3_length: 15
j_call: TRBJ2-6
d_call: -
v_call: TRBV28

cdr3_aa: CASTKAGGLYNEQFF
cdr3_nt: TGTGCCAGTACTAAAGCGGGAGGACTCTACAATGAGCAGTTCTTC
clone_size: -
cdr3_length: 15
j_call: TRBJ2-1
d_call: TRBD2
v_call: TRBV19

cdr3_aa: CASSVGGGYSGNTIYF
cdr3_nt: TGTGCCAGCAGCGTAGGTGGGGGGTACTCTGGAAACACCATATATTTT
clone_size: -
cdr3_length: 16
j_call: TRBJ1-3
d_call: -
v_call: TRBV9

cdr3_aa: CASSLGASGTPYEQYF
cdr3_nt: TGTGCCAGCAGCTTGGGGGCTAGCGGGACTCCCTACGAGCAGTACTTC
clone_size: -
cdr3_length: 16
j_call: TRBJ2-7
d_call: TRBD2
v_call: TRBV5-4

cdr3_aa: CASGGLGTGAEKLFF
cdr3_nt: TGTGCCAGTGGAGGACTGGGGACAGGGGCTGAAAAACTGTTTTTT
clone_size: once
cdr3_length: 15
j_call: TRBJ1-4
d_call: TRBD1
v_call: TRBV9

cdr3_aa: CASRDFLNTEAFF
cdr3_nt: TGTGCCAGCAGGGACTTTTTGAACACTGAAGCTTTCTTT
clone_size: -
cdr3_length: 13
j_call: TRBJ1-1
d_call: -
v_call: TRBV5-5

cdr3_aa: CASSFRSGYGYTF
cdr3_nt: TGTGCCAGCAGTTTCAGGTCTGGGTATGGCTACACCTTC
clone_size: -
cdr3_length: 13
j_call: TRBJ1-2
d_call: -
v_call: TRBV27

cdr3_aa: CSAYDSEKLFF
cdr3_nt: TGCAGTGCCTACGACAGTGAAAAACTGTTTTTT
clone_size: -
cdr3_length: 11
j_call: TRBJ1-4
d_call: -
v_call: TRBV20-1

cdr3_aa: CASSWGTVFGYTF
cdr3_nt: TGTGCCAGCAGCTGGGGGACAGTCTTTGGCTACACCTTC
clone_size: -
cdr3_length: 13
j_call: TRBJ1-2
d_call: -
v_call: TRBV12-1

cdr3_aa: CATSGFIAGAREETQYF
cdr3_nt: TGTGCCACCAGTGGATTTATAGCGGGAGCGCGAGAAGAGACCCAGTACTTC
clone_size: -
cdr3_length: 17
j_call: TRBJ2-5
d_call: TRBD2
v_call: TRBV24-1

cdr3_aa: CASSSGGRGSPLHF
cdr3_nt: TGTGCCAGCAGTTCAGGGGGCCGAGGCTCACCCCTCCACTTT
clone_size: -
cdr3_length: 14
j_call: TRBJ1-6
d_call: TRBD1
v_call: TRBV6-5

cdr3_aa: CASSSQAGNYGYTF
cdr3_nt: TGTGCCAGCAGTAGTCAGGCAGGGAACTATGGCTACACCTTC
clone_size: -
cdr3_length: 14
j_call: TRBJ1-2
d_call: -
v_call: TRBV2

cdr3_aa: CATSRDTGIGGYGYTF
cdr3_nt: TGTGCCACCAGCAGAGATACAGGGATTGGCGGCTATGGCTACACCTTC
clone_size: -
cdr3_length: 16
j_call: TRBJ1-2
d_call: -
v_call: TRBV15

cdr3_aa: CASSLVEGAAGYTF
cdr3_nt: TGTGCCAGCAGCTTGGTAGAGGGGGCGGCGGGCTACACCTTC
clone_size: -
cdr3_length: 14
j_call: TRBJ1-2
d_call: TRBD1
v_call: TRBV5-4